The T cell receptor (beta chain) under discussion was sequenced for a study of human T cells and chemical hapten exposure. Documented time point: patch test 1, 2 weeks after DPC sensitization. The sample's treatment: therapeutic diphenylcyclopropenone sensitization with weekly scalp DPC. With V trimmed by 2 bases and J by 1 base, 8 bases remained unmatched. The germline CDR1 and CDR2 sequences are DFQATT and SNEGSKA (reference sequence). The CDR3 spans 17 residues. From the RACE reads, TCRdb called clonotypes with MiXCR, one entry per CDR3 protein. This sample has roughly 380,000 distinct CDR3 sequences; more than 4.5% occur once, and the top ten carry 2% to 2.5%. This clonotype was counted ten times or more.

The TCR originated in a woman between 50 and 59 years old with alopecia areata. Some clones in this sample may be carry-over from other donors' samples. The starting material was whole blood, obtained in connection with sensitization to the hapten diphenylcyclopropenone (DPC). The rearrangement joins TRBV20-1 to TRBJ2-3; TRBD2 matches at 11 bases. Here the CDR3 DNA reads TGCAGTGCTAGAAGGCTAGCGGGAGGCCCTGGCACAGATACGCAGTATTTT. This codes for CSARRLAGGPGTDTQYF.